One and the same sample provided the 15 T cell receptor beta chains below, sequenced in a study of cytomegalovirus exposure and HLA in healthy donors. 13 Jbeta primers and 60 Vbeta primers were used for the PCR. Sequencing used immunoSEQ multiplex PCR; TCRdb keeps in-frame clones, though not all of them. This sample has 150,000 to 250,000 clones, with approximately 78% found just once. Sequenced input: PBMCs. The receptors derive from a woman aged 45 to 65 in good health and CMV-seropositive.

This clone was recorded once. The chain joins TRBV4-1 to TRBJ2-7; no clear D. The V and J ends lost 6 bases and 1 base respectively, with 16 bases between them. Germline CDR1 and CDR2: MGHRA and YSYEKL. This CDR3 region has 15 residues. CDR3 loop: CASSSILSGSYEQYF. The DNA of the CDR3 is TGCGCCAGCAGTTCCATCTTGTCCGGGTCCTACGAGCAGTACTTC.

The CDR3 DNA reads TGTGCCAGCAGTTTTGGTGGGAGAACGGACACCGGGGAGCTGTTTTTT. The encoded protein is CASSFGGRTDTGELFF. The chain links TRBV28 to TRBJ2-2; a weak D match, TRBD2 (5 bases). Germline V gene lookup returns CDR1 MDHEN and CDR2 SYDVKM. This CDR3 region has 16 residues. Trimming cost V 3 bases and J 3 bases, with 14 bases left between them.

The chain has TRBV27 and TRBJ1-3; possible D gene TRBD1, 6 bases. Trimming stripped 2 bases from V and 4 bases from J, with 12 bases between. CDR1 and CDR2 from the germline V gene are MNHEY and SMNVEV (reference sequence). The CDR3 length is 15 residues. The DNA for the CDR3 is TGTGCCAGCAGTTTAGGGCAGGGGAAAGGAAACACCATATATTTT. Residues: CASSLGQGKGNTIYF.

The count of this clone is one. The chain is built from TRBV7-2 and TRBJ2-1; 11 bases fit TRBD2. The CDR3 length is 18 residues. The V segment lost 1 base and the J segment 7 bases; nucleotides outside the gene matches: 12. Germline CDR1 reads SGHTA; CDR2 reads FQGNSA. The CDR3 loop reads CASSLEASGRPRGNEQFF. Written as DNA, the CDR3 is TGTGCCAGCAGCTTAGAAGCTAGCGGGAGGCCCAGAGGTAATGAGCAGTTCTTC.

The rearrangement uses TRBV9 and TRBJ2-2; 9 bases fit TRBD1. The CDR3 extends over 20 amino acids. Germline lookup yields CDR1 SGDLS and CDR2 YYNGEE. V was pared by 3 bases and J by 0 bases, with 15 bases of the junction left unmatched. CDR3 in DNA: TGTGCCAGCAGCGCAAAATCCCCACAGGGGGCCGACGCGAACACCGGGGAGCTGTTTTTT. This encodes CASSAKSPQGADANTGELFF.

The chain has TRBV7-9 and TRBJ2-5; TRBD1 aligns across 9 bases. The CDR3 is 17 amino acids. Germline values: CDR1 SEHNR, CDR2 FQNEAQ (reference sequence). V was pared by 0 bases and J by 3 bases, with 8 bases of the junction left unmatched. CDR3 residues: CASSLAAGTGYEETQYF. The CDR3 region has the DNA TGTGCCAGCAGCTTAGCCGCCGGGACAGGGTACGAAGAGACCCAGTACTTC.

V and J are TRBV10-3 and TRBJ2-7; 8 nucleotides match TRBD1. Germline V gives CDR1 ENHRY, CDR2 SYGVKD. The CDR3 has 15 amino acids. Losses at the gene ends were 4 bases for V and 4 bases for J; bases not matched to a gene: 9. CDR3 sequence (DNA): TGTGCCATCAGTGCCTCCGGGACAGGCTTATACGAGCAGTACTTC. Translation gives CAISASGTGLYEQYF.

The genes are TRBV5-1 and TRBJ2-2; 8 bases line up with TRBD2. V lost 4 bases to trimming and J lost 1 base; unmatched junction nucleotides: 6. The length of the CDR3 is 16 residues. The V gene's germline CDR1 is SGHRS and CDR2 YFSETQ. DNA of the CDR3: TGCGCCAGCAGCCAAGGGCGGGGGGTGAACACCGGGGAGCTGTTTTTT. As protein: CASSQGRGVNTGELFF.

CDR3 sequence (DNA): TGTGCCAGTAGCCAGGCGGCTAGCGGGACCACAGATACGCAGTATTTT. Its protein is CASSQAASGTTDTQYF. J is TRBJ2-3 and V is TRBV19; 9 bases agree with TRBD2. CDR1 LNHDA and CDR2 SQIVND come from the germline V gene (reference sequence). The V and J ends lost 6 bases and 2 bases, in that order; junction bases with no gene match: 9. The CDR3 has 16 amino acids.

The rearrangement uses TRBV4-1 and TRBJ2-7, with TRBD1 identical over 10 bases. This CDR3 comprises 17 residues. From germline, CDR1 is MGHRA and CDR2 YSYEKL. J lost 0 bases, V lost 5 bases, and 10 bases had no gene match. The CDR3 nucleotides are TGCGCCAGCAGCTATGCTCCGGGACAGGGGAACTCCTACGAGCAGTACTTC. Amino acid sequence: CASSYAPGQGNSYEQYF.

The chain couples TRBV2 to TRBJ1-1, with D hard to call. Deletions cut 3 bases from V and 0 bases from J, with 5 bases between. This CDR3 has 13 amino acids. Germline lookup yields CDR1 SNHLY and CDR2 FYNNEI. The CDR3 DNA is TGTGCCAGCAGTGATGAGGTGAACACTGAAGCTTTCTTT. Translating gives CASSDEVNTEAFF.

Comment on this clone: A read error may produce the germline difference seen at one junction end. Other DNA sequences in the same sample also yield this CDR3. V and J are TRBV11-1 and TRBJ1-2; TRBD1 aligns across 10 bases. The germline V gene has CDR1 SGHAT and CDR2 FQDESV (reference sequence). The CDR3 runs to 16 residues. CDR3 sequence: CASSLESTGGGYGYTF. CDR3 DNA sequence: TGTGCCAGTAGCTTAGAATCGACAGGGGGCGGCTATGGCTACACCTTC.

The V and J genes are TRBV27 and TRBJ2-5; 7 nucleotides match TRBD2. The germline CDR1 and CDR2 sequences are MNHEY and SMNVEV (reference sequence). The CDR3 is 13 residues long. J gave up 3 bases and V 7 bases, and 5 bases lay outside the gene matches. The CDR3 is CASNTAGEETQYF. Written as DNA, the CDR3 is TGTGCCAGCAATACTGCGGGGGAAGAGACCCAGTACTTC.

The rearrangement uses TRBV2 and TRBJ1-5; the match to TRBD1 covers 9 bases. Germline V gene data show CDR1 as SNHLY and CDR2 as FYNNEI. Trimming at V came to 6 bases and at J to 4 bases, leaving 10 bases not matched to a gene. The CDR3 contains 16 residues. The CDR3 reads CASSQTGGAKNQPQHF. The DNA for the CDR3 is TGTGCCAGCAGCCAGACAGGGGGGGCCAAAAATCAGCCCCAGCATTTT.

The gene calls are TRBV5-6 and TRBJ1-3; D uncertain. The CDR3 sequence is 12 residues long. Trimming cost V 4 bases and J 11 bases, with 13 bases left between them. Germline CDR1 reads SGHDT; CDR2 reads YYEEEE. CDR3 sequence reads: CASSTPPGPIYF. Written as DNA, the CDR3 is TGTGCCAGCAGCACACCACCGGGTCCCATATATTTT. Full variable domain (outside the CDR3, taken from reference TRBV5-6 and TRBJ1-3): DAGVTQSPTHLIKTRGQQVTLRCSPKSGHDTVSWYQQALGQGPQFIFQYYEEEERQRGNFPDRFSGHQFPNYSSELNVNALLLGDSALYLCASSTPPGPIYFGEGSWLTVV.